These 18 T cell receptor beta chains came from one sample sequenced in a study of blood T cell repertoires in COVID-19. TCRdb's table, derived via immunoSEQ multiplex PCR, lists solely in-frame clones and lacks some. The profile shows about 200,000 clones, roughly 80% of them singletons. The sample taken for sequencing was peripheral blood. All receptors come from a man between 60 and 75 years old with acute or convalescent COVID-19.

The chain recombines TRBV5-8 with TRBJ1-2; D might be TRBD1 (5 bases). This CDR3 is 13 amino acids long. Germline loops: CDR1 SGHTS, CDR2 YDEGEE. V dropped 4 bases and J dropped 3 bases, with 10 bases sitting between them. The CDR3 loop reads CASSLWGDYGYTF. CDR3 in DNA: TGTGCCAGCAGCCTTTGGGGGGACTATGGCTACACCTTC.

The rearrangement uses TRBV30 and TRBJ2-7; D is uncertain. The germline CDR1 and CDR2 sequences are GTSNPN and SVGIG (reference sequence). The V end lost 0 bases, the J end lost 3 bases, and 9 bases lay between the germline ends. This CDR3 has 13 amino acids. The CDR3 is CAWSVGQFYEQYF. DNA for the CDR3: TGTGCCTGGAGTGTTGGGCAGTTCTACGAGCAGTACTTC.

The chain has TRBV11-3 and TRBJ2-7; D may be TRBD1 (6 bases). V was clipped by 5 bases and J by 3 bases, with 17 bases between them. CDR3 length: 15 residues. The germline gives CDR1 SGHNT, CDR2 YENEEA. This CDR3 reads CASSHGSDRIYEQYF. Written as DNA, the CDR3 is TGTGCCAGCAGCCACGGTTCCGACAGGATCTACGAGCAGTACTTC.

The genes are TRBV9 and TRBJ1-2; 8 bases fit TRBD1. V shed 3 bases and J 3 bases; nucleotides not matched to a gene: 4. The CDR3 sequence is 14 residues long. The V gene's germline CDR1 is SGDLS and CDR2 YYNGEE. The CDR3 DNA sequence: TGTGCCAGCAGCGAGACAGGGGAGGACTATGGCTACACCTTC. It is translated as CASSETGEDYGYTF.

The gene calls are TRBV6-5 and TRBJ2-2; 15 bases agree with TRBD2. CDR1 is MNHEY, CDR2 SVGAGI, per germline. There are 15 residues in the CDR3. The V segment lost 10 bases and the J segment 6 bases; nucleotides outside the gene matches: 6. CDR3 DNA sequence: TGTGCCACACGGACTAGCGGGGGGGTGGCCGGGGAGCTGTTTTTT. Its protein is CATRTSGGVAGELFF.

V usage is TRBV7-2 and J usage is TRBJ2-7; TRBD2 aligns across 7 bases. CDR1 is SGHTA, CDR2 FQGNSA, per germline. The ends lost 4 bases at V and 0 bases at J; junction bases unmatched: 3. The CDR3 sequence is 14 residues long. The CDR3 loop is CASSSPSGSYEQYF. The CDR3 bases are TGTGCCAGCAGCTCCCCTAGCGGCTCCTACGAGCAGTACTTC.

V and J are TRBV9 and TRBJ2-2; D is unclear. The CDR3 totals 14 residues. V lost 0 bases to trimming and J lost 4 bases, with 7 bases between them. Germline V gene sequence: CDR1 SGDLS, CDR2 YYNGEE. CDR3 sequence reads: CASSVVAVTGELFF. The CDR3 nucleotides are TGTGCCAGCAGCGTAGTCGCGGTCACCGGGGAGCTGTTTTTT.

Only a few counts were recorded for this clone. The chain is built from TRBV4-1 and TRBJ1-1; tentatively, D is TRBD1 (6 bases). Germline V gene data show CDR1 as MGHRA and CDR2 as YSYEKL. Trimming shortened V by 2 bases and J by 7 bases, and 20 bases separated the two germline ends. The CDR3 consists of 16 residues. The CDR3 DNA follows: TGCGCCAGCAGCCAAAGTCCTAATCCACAGGGCGGTGAAGCTTTCTTT. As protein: CASSQSPNPQGGEAFF.

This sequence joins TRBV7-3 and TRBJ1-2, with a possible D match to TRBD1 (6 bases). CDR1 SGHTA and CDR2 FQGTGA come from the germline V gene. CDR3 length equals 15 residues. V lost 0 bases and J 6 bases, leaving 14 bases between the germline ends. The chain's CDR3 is CASSLTGGMWDGYTF. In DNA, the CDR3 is TGTGCCAGCAGCTTAACAGGGGGAATGTGGGATGGCTACACCTTC. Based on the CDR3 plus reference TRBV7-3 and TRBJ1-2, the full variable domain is GAGVSQTPSNKVTEKGKYVELRCDPISGHTALYWYRQSLGQGPEFLIYFQGTGAADDSGLPNDRFFAVRPEGSVSTLKIQRTERGDSAVYLCASSLTGGMWDGYTFGSGTRLTVV.

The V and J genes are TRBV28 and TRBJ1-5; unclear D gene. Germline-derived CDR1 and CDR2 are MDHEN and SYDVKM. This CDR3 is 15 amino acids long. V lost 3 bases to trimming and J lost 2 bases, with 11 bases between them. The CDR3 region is CASSFPGKGNQPQHF. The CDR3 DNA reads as TGTGCCAGCAGTTTTCCGGGAAAAGGCAATCAGCCCCAGCATTTT.

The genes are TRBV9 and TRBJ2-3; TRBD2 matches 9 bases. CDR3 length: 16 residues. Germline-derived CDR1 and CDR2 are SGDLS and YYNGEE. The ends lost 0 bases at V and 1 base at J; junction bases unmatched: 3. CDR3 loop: CASSVAASGGTDTQYF. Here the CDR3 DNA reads TGTGCCAGCAGCGTAGCGGCTAGCGGGGGCACAGATACGCAGTATTTT. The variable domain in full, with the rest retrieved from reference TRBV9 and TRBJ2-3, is DSGVTQTPKHLITATGQRVTLRCSPRSGDLSVYWYQQSLDQGLQFLIQYYNGEERAKGNILERFSAQQFPDLHSELNLSSLELGDSALYFCASSVAASGGTDTQYFGPGTRLTVL.

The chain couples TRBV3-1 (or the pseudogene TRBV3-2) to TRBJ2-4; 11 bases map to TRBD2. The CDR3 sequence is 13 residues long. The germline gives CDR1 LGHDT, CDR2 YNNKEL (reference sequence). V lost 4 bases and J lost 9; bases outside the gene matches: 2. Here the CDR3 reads CASSPTSGGIQYF. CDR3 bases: TGTGCCAGCAGCCCCACTAGCGGGGGCATTCAGTACTTC.

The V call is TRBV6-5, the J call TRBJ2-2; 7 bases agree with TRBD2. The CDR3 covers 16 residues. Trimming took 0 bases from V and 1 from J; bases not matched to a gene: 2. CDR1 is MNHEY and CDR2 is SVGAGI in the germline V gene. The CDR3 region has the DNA TGTGCCAGCAGTTACTCCCGGGGGGTGAACACCGGGGAGCTGTTTTTT. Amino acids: CASSYSRGVNTGELFF.

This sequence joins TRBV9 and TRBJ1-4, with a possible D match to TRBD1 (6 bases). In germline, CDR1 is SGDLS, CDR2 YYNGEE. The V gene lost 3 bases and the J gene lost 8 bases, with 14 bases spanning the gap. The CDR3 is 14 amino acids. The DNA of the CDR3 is TGTGCCAGCAGCGCCACAGGGACGTCGGAAAAACTGTTTTTT. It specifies CASSATGTSEKLFF.

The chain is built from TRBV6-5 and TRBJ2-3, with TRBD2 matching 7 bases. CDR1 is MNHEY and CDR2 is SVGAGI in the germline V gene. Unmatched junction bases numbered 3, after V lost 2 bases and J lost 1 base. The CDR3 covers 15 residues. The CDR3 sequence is CASSYGAGGTDTQYF. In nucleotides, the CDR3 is TGTGCCAGCAGTTACGGGGCGGGGGGCACAGATACGCAGTATTTT.

The CDR3 here is CASSLAGDNEQFF. The DNA of the CDR3 is TGTGCCAGCAGTCTAGCGGGGGACAATGAGCAGTTCTTC. The chain uses TRBV27 and TRBJ2-1; TRBD2 matches 10 bases. In germline, CDR1 is MNHEY, CDR2 SMNVEV (reference sequence). V lost 5 bases, J lost 5 bases, and 0 bases stayed unmatched. The CDR3 contains 13 residues.

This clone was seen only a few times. This chain's CDR3 is CASSWERGQSEAFF. In DNA, the CDR3 is TGTGCCAGCAGCTGGGAGAGGGGGCAGTCGGAAGCTTTCTTT. This rearrangement joins TRBV5-4 to TRBJ1-1; 7 bases are a match to TRBD1. J lost 8 bases, V lost 3 bases, and 10 bases had no gene match. Germline V CDR1 and CDR2: SGHNT, YYREEE (reference sequence). The CDR3 runs 14 residues.

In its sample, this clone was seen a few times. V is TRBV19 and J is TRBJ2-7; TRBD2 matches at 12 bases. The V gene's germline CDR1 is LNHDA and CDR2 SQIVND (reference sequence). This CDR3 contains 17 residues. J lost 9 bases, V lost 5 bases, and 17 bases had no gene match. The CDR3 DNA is TGTGCCAGTAGTCCCCGCCCGGATCTAGCGGGGGGGATTGCGCAGTACTTC. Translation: CASSPRPDLAGGIAQYF.